This passage covers 30 T cell receptor beta chains from one sample sequenced in a study of T cell clusters in autoimmune cytopenias (dated by TCRdb to about 2019). Each sample's TRB amplification started from around 0.25 ug of peripheral blood genomic DNA, which corresponds to roughly 38,000 genome equivalents. Data came from an Illumina MiSeq. Multiplex PCR with a touch-down protocol amplified TRB rearrangements, with the TRB-A and TRB-B primer pools combined in a single tube. Reprocessed by TCRdb, the reads give a single entry per CDR3 protein sequence, without DNA. This sample's clone table shows about 2,700 distinct CDR3 sequences. The ten biggest clones cover around 35% of the sample. The sample comprised peripheral blood. These receptors all stem from a human donor with an autoimmune cytopenia, with autoimmune hepatitis or in good health (not recorded which).

Considering frequency, this clonotype is medium-sized (0.01 to 0.1%). The J gene is TRBJ1-1, the V gene TRBV5-4; no DNA is available, so the TRBD1 call from TCRdb remains unchecked. The CDR3 sequence is 18 residues long. Germline V gene lookup returns CDR1 SGHNT and CDR2 YYREEE (reference sequence). This CDR3 is CASSLAIRRGRVYTEAFF.

This clonotype is classed as medium-sized (0.01 to 0.1%) by frequency. The rearrangement uses TRBV5-4 and TRBJ2-7. Germline V gives CDR1 SGHNT, CDR2 YYREEE (reference sequence). The CDR3 extends over 13 amino acids. CDR3 loop: CASSFGETYEQYF.

CDR3 sequence reads: CASSPPNRPSYEQYF. The chain links TRBV18 to TRBJ2-7; TCRdb's D gene call, TRBD1, goes unchecked for lack of DNA. The CDR3 loop spans 15 amino acids. The V gene's germline CDR1 is KGHSH and CDR2 LQKENI.

This clonotype is deemed medium-sized (0.01 to 0.1%) by its frequency. This sequence joins TRBV11-2 and TRBJ1-3; the TCRdb call, TRBD1, lacks DNA for checking. In germline, CDR1 is SGHAT, CDR2 FQNNGV. The CDR3 has 14 amino acids. The CDR3 region is CASSLTVLGSAIYF.

This clonotype counts as medium-sized by frequency. V is TRBV7-9 and J is TRBJ2-1. The CDR3 length is 14 residues. In germline, CDR1 is SEHNR, CDR2 FQNEAQ (reference sequence). The CDR3 is CASSLASSYNEQFF.

V is TRBV19 and J is TRBJ1-1. The germline gives CDR1 LNHDA, CDR2 SQIVND (reference sequence). CDR3 size: 14 residues. The CDR3: CASSIGLVSTEAFF.

Considering frequency, this clonotype is medium-sized. This chain links TRBV30 with TRBJ1-6; TCRdb outputs TRBD1, but without DNA this stays unchecked. CDR1 GTSNPN and CDR2 SVGIG come from the germline V gene (reference sequence). This CDR3 has 13 residues. CDR3 protein: CAANLQGRSPLHF.

According to its frequency, this clonotype is large. The chain carries TRBV19 and TRBJ2-7; checking the TCRdb D call of TRBD1 is not possible without DNA. CDR1 is LNHDA, CDR2 SQIVND, per germline (reference sequence). CDR3 length: 14 residues. CDR3 residues: CASRPGTGGYEQYF.

This clonotype is deemed medium-sized (0.01 to 0.1%) by its frequency. V usage is TRBV28 and J usage is TRBJ2-7. Germline CDR1 MDHEN, CDR2 SYDVKM. The CDR3 runs to 11 residues. The chain's CDR3 is CASSLKDEQYF.

The rearrangement joins TRBV20-1 to TRBJ2-3; TCRdb designates TRBD2, a call that cannot be tested without DNA. Per germline, CDR1 DFQATT and CDR2 SNEGSKA (reference sequence). The CDR3 runs 18 residues. The CDR3 reads CSASPGDGLSGNTDTQYF.

J is TRBJ2-7 and V is TRBV20-1; no DNA is available, so the TRBD2 call from TCRdb remains unchecked. The germline V gene encodes CDR1 DFQATT and CDR2 SNEGSKA (reference sequence). The CDR3 covers 14 residues. The CDR3 protein is CSANYGSGGIEQYF.

This chain connects TRBV5-4 to TRBJ2-2; TCRdb indicates TRBD1, and absent DNA this call remains unverified. Germline loops: CDR1 SGHNT, CDR2 YYREEE (reference sequence). This CDR3 spans 14 amino acids. CDR3: CASSFDSRTGELFF.

This chain's CDR3 is CASSHRWQETQYF. The genes are TRBV27 and TRBJ2-5. The CDR3 contains 13 residues. CDR1 and CDR2 (germline): MNHEY, SMNVEV (reference sequence).

The V and J genes are TRBV7-2 and TRBJ2-3; TCRdb proposes TRBD2, but this gene call is untestable without DNA. The length of the CDR3 is 14 residues. The germline V gene has CDR1 SGHTA and CDR2 FQGNSA. This chain's CDR3 is CASSFRGGIDTQYF.

This clonotype is called medium-sized (0.01 to 0.1%) based on its frequency. The genes are TRBV5-6 and TRBJ1-6; TCRdb lists TRBD1, though no DNA is available to test this call. The CDR3 spans 18 residues. Per germline, CDR1 SGHDT and CDR2 YYEEEE. The CDR3 is CASSFTGWTGGYHSPLHF. The full variable domain, in which reference TRBV5-6 and TRBJ1-6 provide the parts outside the CDR3, is DAGVTQSPTHLIKTRGQQVTLRCSPKSGHDTVSWYQQALGQGPQFIFQYYEEEERQRGNFPDRFSGHQFPNYSSELNVNALLLGDSALYLCASSFTGWTGGYHSPLHFGNGTRLTVT.

Considering frequency, this clonotype is medium-sized. This CDR3 is CASRFTGTVNTGELFF. The gene calls are TRBV5-8 and TRBJ2-2; with no DNA, the TCRdb D assignment of TRBD1 cannot be verified. This CDR3 region has 16 residues. The V gene's germline CDR1 is SGHTS and CDR2 YDEGEE.

This rearrangement joins TRBV21-1 to TRBJ1-3; checking the TCRdb D call of TRBD1 is not possible without DNA. TRBV21-1 is a pseudogene segment. CDR3 length: 20 residues. The CDR3 loop reads CASSKFCGLLFLDSGNTIYF.

This chain joins TRBV4-1 and TRBJ2-7; the D call from TCRdb, TRBD1, cannot be confirmed without DNA. The CDR3 has 14 amino acids. Germline lookup yields CDR1 MGHRA and CDR2 YSYEKL. CDR3 residues: CASSVPGGEYEQYF.

This clonotype ranks as medium-sized in terms of frequency. V gene TRBV7-9 combines with J gene TRBJ1-2. Germline CDR1 SEHNR, CDR2 FQNEAQ (reference sequence). This CDR3 is built from 15 residues. CDR3 in amino acids: CASSLPEEDYWGYTF.

This clonotype is identified as medium-sized from frequency. The chain has TRBV19 and TRBJ1-2; TCRdb's D call, TRBD1, is unchecked because there is no DNA. The CDR3 has 15 amino acids. The germline CDR1 and CDR2 sequences are LNHDA and SQIVND (reference sequence). The CDR3: CASKQRQGRNYGYTF.

Judged by frequency, this clonotype is medium-sized. V and J are TRBV7-2 and TRBJ2-2; no DNA is available, so the TRBD2 call from TCRdb remains unchecked. The CDR3 runs to 17 residues. The germline V gene encodes CDR1 SGHTA and CDR2 FQGNSA. This chain's CDR3 is CASSPDSLAANTGELFF.

According to its frequency, this clonotype is medium-sized. This rearrangement joins TRBV19 to TRBJ2-5; the D call from TCRdb, TRBD2, cannot be confirmed without DNA. CDR1 and CDR2 (germline): LNHDA, SQIVND (reference sequence). The CDR3 sequence is 15 residues long. The CDR3 loop is CASSIGTSGRETQYF.

The chain joins TRBV5-1 to TRBJ1-1; the D gene TCRdb calls, TRBD1, cannot be checked with no DNA. The CDR3 is 14 residues long. CDR1 and CDR2 (germline): SGHRS, YFSETQ. Here the CDR3 reads CASSYRGRSTEAFF.

This clonotype shows up as medium-sized by frequency. The chain recombines TRBV19 with TRBJ2-7. Germline V gene data show CDR1 as LNHDA and CDR2 as SQIVND (reference sequence). CDR3 length equals 15 residues. CDR3 amino acids: CASSTASGRTYEQYF.

The chain is built from TRBV18 and TRBJ2-3; absent DNA, TCRdb's TRBD2 call cannot be checked. Germline values: CDR1 KGHSH, CDR2 LQKENI. The CDR3 covers 13 residues. The CDR3 loop reads CASSRTSGDTQYF.

The CDR3 is CASSLATGYNEQFF. The chain recombines TRBV5-1 with TRBJ2-1. CDR3 length: 14 residues. Per the germline V gene, CDR1 is SGHRS and CDR2 is YFSETQ.

This clonotype is called medium-sized (0.01 to 0.1%) based on its frequency. This chain uses TRBV20-1 with TRBJ2-7. The CDR3 runs to 14 residues. Germline values: CDR1 DFQATT, CDR2 SNEGSKA (reference sequence). This CDR3 reads CSARDVTVSYEQYF.

This clonotype shows up as medium-sized (0.01 to 0.1%) by frequency. This chain links TRBV6-6 with TRBJ2-3; TCRdb's D gene call, TRBD1, goes unchecked for lack of DNA. CDR1 MNHNY and CDR2 SVGAGI come from the germline V gene (reference sequence). The CDR3 covers 17 residues. This CDR3 reads CASSYNPGTGITDTQYF.

The chain couples TRBV6-2 or TRBV6-3 to TRBJ2-2; checking the TCRdb D call of TRBD1 is not possible without DNA. This CDR3 is 13 amino acids long. CDR1 and CDR2 (germline): MNHEY, SVGEGT. Here the CDR3 reads CASKILQGGELFF.

The rearrangement uses TRBV2 and TRBJ1-1. Germline V CDR1 and CDR2: SNHLY, FYNNEI. The CDR3 has 13 amino acids. The CDR3 reads CASRDRGNTEAFF.